The rows below give T cell receptor beta chains drawn from one sample of a study of blood T cell repertoires in COVID-19. Some clones are missing from TCRdb's copy, which holds only in-frame ones; the method was immunoSEQ multiplex PCR. The sample has roughly 250,000 clones, more than 75% seen once. The material sequenced was PBMCs or T cells enriched from blood (not recorded which). The receptors stem from a woman in her forties with acute COVID-19. Each CDR3 is given with its conserved first and last residue. The D gene is left open where the match is weak. Clone size, where shown, is once, few, many, or a class for clones that have expanded.

D: TRBD2
size: NA
V: TRBV11-2
J: TRBJ2-3
DNA: TGTGCCAGCAGCTTAGATGGCGGGAGTGGGGATACGCAGTATTTT
CDR3: CASSLDGGSGDTQYF

D: NA
size: NA
V: TRBV23-1
J: TRBJ1-2
DNA: TGCGCCAGCAGTCATCGGGGGGCGTATCATGGCTACACCTTC
CDR3: CASSHRGAYHGYTF

D: TRBD2
size: NA
V: TRBV2
J: TRBJ2-1
DNA: TGTGCCAGCAGATTGACTCCTGGACTAGCGGGGGGGGACAATGAGCAGTTCTTC
CDR3: CASRLTPGLAGGDNEQFF

D: NA
size: NA
V: TRBV6-6
J: TRBJ1-4
DNA: TGTGCCAGCAGTTACTCGAGTGAAAAACTGTTTTTT
CDR3: CASSYSSEKLFF

D: TRBD1
size: NA
V: TRBV7-8
J: TRBJ1-5
DNA: TGTGCCAGCAGCACAGACAGGGTGGGTCAGCCCCAGCATTTT
CDR3: CASSTDRVGQPQHF

D: NA
size: NA
V: TRBV7-3
J: TRBJ1-6
DNA: TGTGCCAGCAGCTTAAACGGGAGATCACCCCTCCACTTT
CDR3: CASSLNGRSPLHF

D: TRBD2
size: few
V: TRBV7-6
J: TRBJ2-3
DNA: TGTGCCAGCAGCCCAACCGATCTAGCGGGAGGCGGGGGAGATACGCAGTATTTT
CDR3: CASSPTDLAGGGGDTQYF

D: NA
size: NA
V: TRBV30
J: TRBJ1-5
DNA: TGTGCCTGGAGTTCTAATAGCAATCAGCCCCAGCATTTT
CDR3: CAWSSNSNQPQHF

D: TRBD1
size: once
V: TRBV4-1
J: TRBJ2-7
DNA: TGCGCCAGCAGCCAAGAGGGACAGGGGGGATACGAGCAGTACTTC
CDR3: CASSQEGQGGYEQYF

D: TRBD2
size: NA
V: TRBV24-1
J: TRBJ2-3
DNA: TGTGCCACAGAACTAGCGGGACGACCAGATACGCAGTATTTT
CDR3: CATELAGRPDTQYF

D: TRBD1
size: once
V: TRBV7-8
J: TRBJ2-4
DNA: TGTGCCAGCGGACAGGCCGACGGGAACATTCAGTACTTC
CDR3: CASGQADGNIQYF

D: TRBD1
size: NA
V: TRBV5-1
J: TRBJ2-1
DNA: TGCGCCAGCAGCGGGGGACAGGGTACCTCCTACAATGAGCAGTTCTTC
CDR3: CASSGGQGTSYNEQFF

D: TRBD2
size: NA
V: TRBV7-3
J: TRBJ2-1
DNA: TGTGCCAGCAGCTTAGTAGGGACTAGCGAGTTCAATGAGCAGTTCTTC
CDR3: CASSLVGTSEFNEQFF

D: NA
size: NA
V: TRBV18
J: TRBJ2-7
DNA: TGTGCCAGCTCATATTACTCGACGGGACACCGCTCCTACGAGCAGTACTTC
CDR3: CASSYYSTGHRSYEQYF

D: NA
size: once
V: TRBV19
J: TRBJ2-3
DNA: TGTGCCAGTAGTATAGGAAGAGGTGGGGAGCCAGATACGCAGTATTTT
CDR3: CASSIGRGGEPDTQYF

D: NA
size: NA
V: TRBV6-6
J: TRBJ2-7
DNA: TGTGCCAGCGGTACAGACCTCTACGAGCAGTACTTC
CDR3: CASGTDLYEQYF

D: TRBD1
size: NA
V: TRBV7-6
J: TRBJ1-2
DNA: TGTGCCAGCAGACCAGCGGACAGGGGCGCGGTCGGCTACACCTTC
CDR3: CASRPADRGAVGYTF

D: NA
size: NA
V: TRBV9
J: TRBJ2-5
DNA: TGTGCCAGCAGCTTCCAGGGCGGAGAGACCCAGTACTTC
CDR3: CASSFQGGETQYF

D: NA
size: NA
V: TRBV20-1
J: TRBJ1-2
DNA: TGCAGTGCTAGCAGTCCCTATGGCTACACCTTC
CDR3: CSASSPYGYTF

D: NA
size: NA
V: TRBV18
J: TRBJ2-5
DNA: TGTGCCAGCTCACCTTCTGAAGAGACCCAGTACTTC
CDR3: CASSPSEETQYF

D: NA
size: NA
V: TRBV27
J: TRBJ1-4
DNA: TGTGCCAGCAGGCCTTCGGGTAGGGGTGAAAAACTGTTTTTT
CDR3: CASRPSGRGEKLFF

D: TRBD1
size: NA
V: TRBV6-6
J: TRBJ1-2
DNA: TGTGCCAGCATGACAGGGAAGAACTATGGCTACACCTTC
CDR3: CASMTGKNYGYTF

D: TRBD2
size: NA
V: TRBV5-1
J: TRBJ2-3
DNA: TGCGCCAGCAGTCCGGGACTAGCGGTTACAGATACGCAGTATTTT
CDR3: CASSPGLAVTDTQYF

D: TRBD2
size: NA
V: TRBV4-1
J: TRBJ2-1
DNA: TGCGCCAGCAGCCAACGGACTAGCGAATACAATGAGCAGTTCTTC
CDR3: CASSQRTSEYNEQFF

D: NA
size: once
V: TRBV10-2
J: TRBJ1-1
DNA: TGCGCCAGCACCCAATCCGGGGCTGAAGCTTTCTTT
CDR3: CASTQSGAEAFF

D: NA
size: once
V: TRBV14
J: TRBJ2-6
DNA: TGTGCCAGCAGCCAAGATGGGCGTAGGGGGAGCTCTGGGGCCAACGTCCTGACTTTC
CDR3: CASSQDGRRGSSGANVLTF

D: TRBD1
size: NA
V: TRBV6-5
J: TRBJ2-7
DNA: TGTGCCTCCTTCGACGGACAGGTCTCCTACGAGCAGTACTTC
CDR3: CASFDGQVSYEQYF

D: TRBD1
size: NA
V: TRBV7-9
J: TRBJ2-7
DNA: TGTGCCAGCAGCTCCCGGGACAGGATATCCTACGAGCAGTACTTC
CDR3: CASSSRDRISYEQYF

D: NA
size: NA
V: TRBV11-3
J: TRBJ2-4
DNA: TGTGCCAGCAGCTTAGAGGGGGCCGCCAAAAACATTCAGTACTTC
CDR3: CASSLEGAAKNIQYF

D: NA
size: NA
V: TRBV7-9
J: TRBJ1-1
DNA: TGTGCCAGCAGCTTAGCGATAGCAAACACTGAAGCTTTCTTT
CDR3: CASSLAIANTEAFF

D: NA
size: NA
V: TRBV5-1
J: TRBJ1-5
DNA: TGCGCCAGCAGCCTAGATATGAGCAATCAGCCCCAGCATTTT
CDR3: CASSLDMSNQPQHF

D: TRBD1
size: NA
V: TRBV7-9
J: TRBJ1-1
DNA: TGTGCCAGCAGCCGCGACAGGGACCCTGAAGCTTTCTTT
CDR3: CASSRDRDPEAFF

D: NA
size: NA
V: TRBV12-3/TRBV12-4
J: TRBJ1-1
DNA: TGTGCCAGCAGTTGGGGGGTTGACACTGAAGCTTTCTTT
CDR3: CASSWGVDTEAFF

D: NA
size: NA
V: TRBV6-1
J: TRBJ1-1
DNA: TGTGCCAGCAGTGAATCAGGCAGATCTGAAGCTTTCTTT
CDR3: CASSESGRSEAFF

D: NA
size: NA
V: TRBV19
J: TRBJ2-1
DNA: TGTGCCAGTAGTATCTTCGGGGTCCATGAGCAGTTCTTC
CDR3: CASSIFGVHEQFF

D: TRBD2
size: NA
V: TRBV15
J: TRBJ2-3
DNA: TGTGCCACCAACGGGAGGCTCACAGATACGCAGTATTTT
CDR3: CATNGRLTDTQYF

D: TRBD1
size: NA
V: TRBV9
J: TRBJ1-6
DNA: TGTGCCAGCAGCGCTCAAGACCCTACCGGGACAGGCGGTAATTCACCCCTCCACTTT
CDR3: CASSAQDPTGTGGNSPLHF

D: TRBD2
size: NA
V: TRBV3-1/TRBV3-2
J: TRBJ2-1
DNA: TGTGCCAGCAGCCAACCGACGCTAGCGGGAGTATCCGATGAGCAGTTCTTC
CDR3: CASSQPTLAGVSDEQFF

D: TRBD1
size: NA
V: TRBV29-1
J: TRBJ1-4
DNA: TGCAGCGTTGATTCTGGGACAGCTAATGAAAAACTGTTTTTT
CDR3: CSVDSGTANEKLFF

D: TRBD2
size: NA
V: TRBV4-2
J: TRBJ2-7
DNA: TGTGCCAGCAGCCAAGATCATTTACTAGCGGGAGGCGAGCAGTACTTC
CDR3: CASSQDHLLAGGEQYF

D: NA
size: NA
V: TRBV21-1
J: TRBJ2-1
DNA: TGTGCCAGCAGCAAAATGGGGACTAGCGAAGGCCATGAGCAGTTCTTC
CDR3: CASSKMGTSEGHEQFF

D: NA
size: NA
V: TRBV12-3/TRBV12-4
J: TRBJ2-1
DNA: TGTGCCAGCAGTTTTTTACAGAGCAATGAGCAGTTCTTC
CDR3: CASSFLQSNEQFF

D: NA
size: NA
V: TRBV11-3
J: TRBJ2-7
DNA: TGTGCCAGCAGCTTAATCGGGAAATCCTACGAGCAGTACTTC
CDR3: CASSLIGKSYEQYF

D: NA
size: NA
V: TRBV19
J: TRBJ2-7
DNA: TGTGCCAGTAGCCAAAACTGGGAGCAGTACTTC
CDR3: CASSQNWEQYF

D: NA
size: NA
V: TRBV3-1/TRBV3-2
J: TRBJ1-2
DNA: TGTGCCAGCAGCCCTAGCAGGAGTCGGGGAGGCTACACCTTC
CDR3: CASSPSRSRGGYTF

D: NA
size: NA
V: TRBV11-2
J: TRBJ2-7
DNA: TGTGCCAGCAGCTTAGGGGAGACAGGCTTCTACGAGCAGTACTTC
CDR3: CASSLGETGFYEQYF

D: NA
size: few
V: TRBV19
J: TRBJ2-2
DNA: TGTGCCAGTAATCCCTTCTGGGGAGATAGCACCGGGGAGCTGTTTTTT
CDR3: CASNPFWGDSTGELFF

D: TRBD2
size: NA
V: TRBV27
J: TRBJ2-1
DNA: TGTGCCAGCAGTTCACGTCCTAGCGGGAGAAATGAGCAGTTCTTC
CDR3: CASSSRPSGRNEQFF

D: NA
size: NA
V: TRBV7-2
J: TRBJ1-5
DNA: TGTGCCAGCAGCATGGGGAGGGTCAATCAGCCCCAGCATTTT
CDR3: CASSMGRVNQPQHF

D: TRBD2
size: NA
V: TRBV7-9
J: TRBJ2-7
DNA: TGTGCCAGCAGGGCCGGACTAGCGGGGATTTCCTACGAGCAGTACTTC
CDR3: CASRAGLAGISYEQYF

D: TRBD2
size: NA
V: TRBV15
J: TRBJ2-3
DNA: TGTGCCACCAGCAGAGATACTAGCGGGAGAGCAGATACGCAGTATTTT
CDR3: CATSRDTSGRADTQYF

D: NA
size: NA
V: TRBV6-1
J: TRBJ1-4
DNA: TGTGCCAGCAGTGACCCAGGCCTGCCGTCACAAGAAAAACTGTTTTTT
CDR3: CASSDPGLPSQEKLFF

D: NA
size: NA
V: TRBV27
J: TRBJ2-7
DNA: TGTGCCAGCAGTTTATTTGGGTTCGGGGAGCAGTACTTC
CDR3: CASSLFGFGEQYF

D: TRBD2
size: once
V: TRBV19
J: TRBJ2-5
DNA: TGTGCCAGTAGTGTGTCGGGACTAGCGGGAGCGGAGACCCAGTACTTC
CDR3: CASSVSGLAGAETQYF

D: TRBD2
size: NA
V: TRBV6-5
J: TRBJ2-5
DNA: TGTGCCAGCAGTCGGACTAGCGGGAGTGAGACCCAGTACTTC
CDR3: CASSRTSGSETQYF